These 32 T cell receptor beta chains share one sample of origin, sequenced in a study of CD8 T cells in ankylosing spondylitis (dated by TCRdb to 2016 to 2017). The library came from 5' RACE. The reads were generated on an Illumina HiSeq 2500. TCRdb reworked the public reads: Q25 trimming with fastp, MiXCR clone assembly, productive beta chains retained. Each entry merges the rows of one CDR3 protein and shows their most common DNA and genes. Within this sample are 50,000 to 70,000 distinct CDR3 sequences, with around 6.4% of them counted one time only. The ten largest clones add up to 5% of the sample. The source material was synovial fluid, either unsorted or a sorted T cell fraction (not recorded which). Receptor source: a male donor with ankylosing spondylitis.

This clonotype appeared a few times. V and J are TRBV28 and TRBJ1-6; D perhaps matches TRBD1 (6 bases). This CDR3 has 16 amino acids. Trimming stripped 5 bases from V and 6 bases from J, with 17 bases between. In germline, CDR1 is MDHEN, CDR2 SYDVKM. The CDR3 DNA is TGTGCCAGCAGTGGACTGGGGGCCCGAATTAATTCACCCCTCCACTTT. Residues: CASSGLGARINSPLHF.

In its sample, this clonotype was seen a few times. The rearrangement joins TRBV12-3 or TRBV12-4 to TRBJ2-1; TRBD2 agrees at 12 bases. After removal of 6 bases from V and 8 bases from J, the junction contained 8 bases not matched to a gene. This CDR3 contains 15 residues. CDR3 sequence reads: CASRIGLAGFDEQFF. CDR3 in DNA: TGTGCCAGCAGGATAGGACTAGCGGGATTCGATGAGCAGTTCTTC.

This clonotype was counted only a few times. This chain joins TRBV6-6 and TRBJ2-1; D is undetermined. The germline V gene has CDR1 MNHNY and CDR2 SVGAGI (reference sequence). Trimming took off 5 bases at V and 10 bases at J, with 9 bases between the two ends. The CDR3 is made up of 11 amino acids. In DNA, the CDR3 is TGTGCCAGCAGTGCCGAAGGCGAGCAGTTCTTC. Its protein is CASSAEGEQFF.

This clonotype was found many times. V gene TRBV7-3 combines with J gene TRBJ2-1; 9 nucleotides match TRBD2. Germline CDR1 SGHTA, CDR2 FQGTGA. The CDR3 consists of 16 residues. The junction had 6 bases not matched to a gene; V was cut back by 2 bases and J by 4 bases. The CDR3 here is CASSLGAGGPYNEQFF. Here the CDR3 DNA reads TGTGCCAGCAGCTTAGGGGCGGGAGGGCCATACAATGAGCAGTTCTTC.

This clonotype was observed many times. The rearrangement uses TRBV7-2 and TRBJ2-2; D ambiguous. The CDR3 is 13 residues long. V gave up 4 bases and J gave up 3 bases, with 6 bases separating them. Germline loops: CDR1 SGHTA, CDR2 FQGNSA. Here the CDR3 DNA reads TGTGCCAGCAGCTGGACGTACACCGGGGAGCTGTTTTTT. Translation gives CASSWTYTGELFF.

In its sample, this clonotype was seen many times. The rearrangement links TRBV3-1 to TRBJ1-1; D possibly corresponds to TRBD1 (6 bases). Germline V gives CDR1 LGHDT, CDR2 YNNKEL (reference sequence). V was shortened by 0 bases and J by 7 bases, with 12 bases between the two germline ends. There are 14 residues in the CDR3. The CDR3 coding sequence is TGTGCCAGCAGCCAAGATATGAGGGGGGGTGAAGCTTTCTTT. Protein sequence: CASSQDMRGGEAFF.

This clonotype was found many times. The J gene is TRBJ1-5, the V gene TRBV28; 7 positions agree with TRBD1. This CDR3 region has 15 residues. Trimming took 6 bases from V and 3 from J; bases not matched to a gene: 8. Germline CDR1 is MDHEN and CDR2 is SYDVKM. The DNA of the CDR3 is TGTGCCAGCAGCCAGGGGGGACGCAACAATCAGCCCCAGCATTTT. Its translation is CASSQGGRNNQPQHF.

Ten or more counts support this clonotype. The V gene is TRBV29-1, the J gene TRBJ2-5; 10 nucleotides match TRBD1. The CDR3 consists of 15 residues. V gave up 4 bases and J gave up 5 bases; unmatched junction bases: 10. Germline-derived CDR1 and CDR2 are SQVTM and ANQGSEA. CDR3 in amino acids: CSVGGRQGAKETQYF. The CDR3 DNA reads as TGCAGCGTTGGGGGGAGACAGGGGGCGAAGGAGACCCAGTACTTC.

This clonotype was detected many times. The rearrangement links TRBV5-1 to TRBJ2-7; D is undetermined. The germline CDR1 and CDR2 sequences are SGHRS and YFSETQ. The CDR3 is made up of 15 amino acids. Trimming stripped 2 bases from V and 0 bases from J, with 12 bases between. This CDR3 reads CASSLALGPSYEQYF. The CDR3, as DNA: TGCGCCAGCAGCTTAGCATTGGGTCCCTCCTACGAGCAGTACTTC.

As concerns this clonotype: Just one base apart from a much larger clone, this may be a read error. The CDR3 DNA reads as TGTGCCAGCAGACCGGTTAGGACCGGGAAGCTGTTTTTT. Translating gives CASRPVRTGKLFF. V usage is TRBV11-2 and J usage is TRBJ2-2, with D possibly TRBD2 on 5 matching bases. Germline V gene lookup returns CDR1 SGHAT and CDR2 FQNNGV. CDR3 size: 13 residues.

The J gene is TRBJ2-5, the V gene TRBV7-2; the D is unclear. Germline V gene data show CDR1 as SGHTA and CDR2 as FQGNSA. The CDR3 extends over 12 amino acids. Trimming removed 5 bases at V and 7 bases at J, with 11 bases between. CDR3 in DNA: TGTGCCAGCAGCACGACCAAGGGGACCCAGTACTTC. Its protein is CASSTTKGTQYF.

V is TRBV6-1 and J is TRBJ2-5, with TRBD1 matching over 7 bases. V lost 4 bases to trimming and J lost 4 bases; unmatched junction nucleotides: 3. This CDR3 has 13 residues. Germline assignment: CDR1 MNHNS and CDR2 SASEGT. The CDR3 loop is CASSGGQVETQYF. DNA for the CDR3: TGTGCCAGCAGTGGAGGACAGGTAGAGACCCAGTACTTC.

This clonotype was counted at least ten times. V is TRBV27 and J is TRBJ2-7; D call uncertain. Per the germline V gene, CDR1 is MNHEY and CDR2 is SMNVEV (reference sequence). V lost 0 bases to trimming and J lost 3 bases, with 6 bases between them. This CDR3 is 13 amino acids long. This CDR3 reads CASSLSFHYEQYF. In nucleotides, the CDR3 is TGTGCCAGCAGTTTATCGTTCCACTACGAGCAGTACTTC.

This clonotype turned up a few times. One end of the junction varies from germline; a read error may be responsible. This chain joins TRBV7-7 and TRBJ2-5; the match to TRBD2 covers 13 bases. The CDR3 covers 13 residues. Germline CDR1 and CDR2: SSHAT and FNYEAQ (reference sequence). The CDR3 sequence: CASTLGLAGAQYF. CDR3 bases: TGTGCTAGCACCCTAGGACTAGCGGGAGCCCAGTACTTC. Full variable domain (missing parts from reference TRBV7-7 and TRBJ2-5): GAGVSQSPRYKVTKRGQDVTLRCDPISSHATLYWYQQALGQGPEFLTYFNYEAQPDKSGLPSDRFSAERPEGSISTLTIQRTEQRDSAMYRCASTLGLAGAQYFGPGTRLLVL.

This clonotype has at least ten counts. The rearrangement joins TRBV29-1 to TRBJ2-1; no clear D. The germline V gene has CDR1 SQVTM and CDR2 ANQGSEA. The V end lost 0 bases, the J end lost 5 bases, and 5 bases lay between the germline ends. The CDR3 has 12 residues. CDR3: CSVEERNNEQFF. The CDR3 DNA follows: TGCAGCGTTGAAGAGCGTAACAATGAGCAGTTCTTC.

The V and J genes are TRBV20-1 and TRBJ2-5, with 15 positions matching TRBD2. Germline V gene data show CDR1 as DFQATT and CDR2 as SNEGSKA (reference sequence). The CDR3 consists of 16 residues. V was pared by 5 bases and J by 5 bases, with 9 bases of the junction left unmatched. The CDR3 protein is CSASGLAGGTGETQYF. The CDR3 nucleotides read TGCAGTGCTTCTGGACTAGCGGGAGGGACTGGGGAGACCCAGTACTTC.

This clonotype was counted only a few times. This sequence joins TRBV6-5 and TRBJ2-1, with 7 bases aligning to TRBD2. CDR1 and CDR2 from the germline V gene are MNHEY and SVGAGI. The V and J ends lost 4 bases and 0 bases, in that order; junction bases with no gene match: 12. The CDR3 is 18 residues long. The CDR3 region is CASSSRAGLTDSYNEQFF. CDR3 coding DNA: TGTGCCAGCAGTTCGAGAGCGGGACTTACGGACTCCTACAATGAGCAGTTCTTC.

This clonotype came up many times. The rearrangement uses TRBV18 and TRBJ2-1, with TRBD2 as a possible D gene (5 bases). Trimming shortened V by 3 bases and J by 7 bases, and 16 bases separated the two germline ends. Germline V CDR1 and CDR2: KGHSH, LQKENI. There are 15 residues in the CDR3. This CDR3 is CASSPFGLSSNEQFF. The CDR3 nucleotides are TGTGCCAGCTCACCCTTTGGACTGAGCTCGAATGAGCAGTTCTTC.

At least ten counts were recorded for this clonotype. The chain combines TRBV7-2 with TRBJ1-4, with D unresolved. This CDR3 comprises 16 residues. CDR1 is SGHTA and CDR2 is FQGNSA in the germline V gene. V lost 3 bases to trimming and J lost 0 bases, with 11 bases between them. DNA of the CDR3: TGTGCCAGCAGCTTGAATCCGCTTGCAACTAATGAAAAACTGTTTTTT. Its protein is CASSLNPLATNEKLFF.

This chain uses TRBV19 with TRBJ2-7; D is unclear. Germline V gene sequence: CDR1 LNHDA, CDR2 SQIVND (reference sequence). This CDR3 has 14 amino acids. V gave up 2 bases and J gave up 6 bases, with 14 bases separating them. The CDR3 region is CASSITPSSTEQYF. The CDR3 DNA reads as TGTGCCAGTAGTATAACACCCTCTAGTACCGAGCAGTACTTC. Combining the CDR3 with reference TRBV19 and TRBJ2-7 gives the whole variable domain DGGITQSPKYLFRKEGQNVTLSCEQNLNHDAMYWYRQDPGQGLRLIYYSQIVNDFQKGDIAEGYSVSREKKESFPLTVTSAQKNPTAFYLCASSITPSSTEQYFGPGTRLTVT.

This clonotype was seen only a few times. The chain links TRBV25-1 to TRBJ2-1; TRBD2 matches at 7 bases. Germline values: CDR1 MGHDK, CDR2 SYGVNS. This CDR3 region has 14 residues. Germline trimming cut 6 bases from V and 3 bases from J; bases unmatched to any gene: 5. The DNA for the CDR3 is TGTGCCAGCAGATCCAGCGGGATCTACAATGAGCAGTTCTTC. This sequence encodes CASRSSGIYNEQFF.

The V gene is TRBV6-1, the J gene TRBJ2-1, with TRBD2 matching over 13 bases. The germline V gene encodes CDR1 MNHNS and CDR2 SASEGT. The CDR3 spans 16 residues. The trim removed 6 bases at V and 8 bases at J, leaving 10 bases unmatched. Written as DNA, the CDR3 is TGTGCCAGCAGCGAGGCTGCGGGACTAGCGGGATATGAGCAGTTCTTC. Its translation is CASSEAAGLAGYEQFF.

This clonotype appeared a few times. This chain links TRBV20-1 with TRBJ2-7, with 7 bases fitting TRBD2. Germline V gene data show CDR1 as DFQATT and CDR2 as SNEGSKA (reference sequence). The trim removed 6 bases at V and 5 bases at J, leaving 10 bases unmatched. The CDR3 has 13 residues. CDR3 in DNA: TGCAGTGCCCCGACGCGGGAGAGCAACGAGCAGTACTTC. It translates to CSAPTRESNEQYF.

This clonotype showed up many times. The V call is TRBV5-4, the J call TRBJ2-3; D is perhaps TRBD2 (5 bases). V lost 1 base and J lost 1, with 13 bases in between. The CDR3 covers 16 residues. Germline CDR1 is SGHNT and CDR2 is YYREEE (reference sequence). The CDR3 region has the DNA TGTGCCAGCAGCTTGTGGGAGCGAGGAGGCACAGATACGCAGTATTTT. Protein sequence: CASSLWERGGTDTQYF.

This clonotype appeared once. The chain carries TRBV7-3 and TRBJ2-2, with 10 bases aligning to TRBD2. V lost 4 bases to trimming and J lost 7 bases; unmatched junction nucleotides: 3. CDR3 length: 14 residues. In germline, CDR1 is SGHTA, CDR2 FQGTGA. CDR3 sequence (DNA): TGTGCCAGCAGCTACCTAGCGGGAGTCGGGGAGCTGTTTTTT. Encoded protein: CASSYLAGVGELFF.

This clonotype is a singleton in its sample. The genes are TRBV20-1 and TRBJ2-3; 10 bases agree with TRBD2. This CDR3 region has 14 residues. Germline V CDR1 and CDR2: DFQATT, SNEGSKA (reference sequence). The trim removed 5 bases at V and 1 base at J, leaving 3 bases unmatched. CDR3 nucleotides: TGCAGTGCTCCCCTAGCGGGAGGCACAGATACGCAGTATTTT. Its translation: CSAPLAGGTDTQYF.

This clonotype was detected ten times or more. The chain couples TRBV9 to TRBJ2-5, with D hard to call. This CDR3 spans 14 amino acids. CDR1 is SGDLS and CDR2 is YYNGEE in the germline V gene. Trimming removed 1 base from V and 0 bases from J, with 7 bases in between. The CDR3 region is CASSVRQDQETQYF. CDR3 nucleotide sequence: TGTGCCAGCAGCGTAAGGCAGGACCAAGAGACCCAGTACTTC.

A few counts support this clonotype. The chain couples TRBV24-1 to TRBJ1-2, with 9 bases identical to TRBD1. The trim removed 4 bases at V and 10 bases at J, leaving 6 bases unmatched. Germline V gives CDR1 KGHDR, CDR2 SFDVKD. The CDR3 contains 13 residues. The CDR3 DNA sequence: TGTGCCACCAGTGACTCCGGACAGGGGCACTACACCTTC. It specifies CATSDSGQGHYTF.

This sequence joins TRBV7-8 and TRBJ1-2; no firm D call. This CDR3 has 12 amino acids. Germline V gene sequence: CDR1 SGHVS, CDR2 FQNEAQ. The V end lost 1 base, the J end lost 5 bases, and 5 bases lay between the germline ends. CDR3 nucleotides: TGTGCCAGCAGCTTAGTTAGATATGGCTACACCTTC. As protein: CASSLVRYGYTF.

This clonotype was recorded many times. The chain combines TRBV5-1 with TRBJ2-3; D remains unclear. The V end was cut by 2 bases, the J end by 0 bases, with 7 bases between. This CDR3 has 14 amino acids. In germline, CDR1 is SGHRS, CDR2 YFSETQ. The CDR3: CASSLLGSTDTQYF. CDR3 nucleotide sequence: TGCGCCAGCAGCTTACTGGGGAGCACAGATACGCAGTATTTT.

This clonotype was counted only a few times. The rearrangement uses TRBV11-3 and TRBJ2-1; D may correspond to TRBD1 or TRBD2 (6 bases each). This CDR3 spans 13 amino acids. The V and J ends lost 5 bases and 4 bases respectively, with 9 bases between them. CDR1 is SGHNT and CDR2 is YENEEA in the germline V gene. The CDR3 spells CASSQGTYNEQFF. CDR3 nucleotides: TGTGCCAGCAGCCAGGGGACTTACAATGAGCAGTTCTTC.

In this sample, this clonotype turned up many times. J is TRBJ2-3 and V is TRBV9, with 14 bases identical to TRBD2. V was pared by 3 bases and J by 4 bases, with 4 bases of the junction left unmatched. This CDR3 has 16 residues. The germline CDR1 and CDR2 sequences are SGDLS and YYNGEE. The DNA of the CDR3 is TGTGCCAGCAGCGAGGGACTAGCGGGAGTATCAGATACGCAGTATTTT. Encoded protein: CASSEGLAGVSDTQYF. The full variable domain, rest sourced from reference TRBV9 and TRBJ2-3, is DSGVTQTPKHLITATGQRVTLRCSPRSGDLSVYWYQQSLDQGLQFLIQYYNGEERAKGNILERFSAQQFPDLHSELNLSSLELGDSALYFCASSEGLAGVSDTQYFGPGTRLTVL.